This entry features one T cell receptor beta chain sequence. This clone has a single count. Its antigen remains unidentified. Per-base quality was not reported, and no clone a single base away is much larger than it. The cohort consisted of hundreds of healthy bone marrow donors. Cohort members were all nominally healthy when sampled, although unrecorded immune exposures were likely present. The donor was CMV seropositive and belonged to the group of around 300 seropositive cohort members. A peripheral blood sample was collected from each donor, and TCR beta sequencing was performed on peripheral blood mononuclear cells. Genomic DNA extraction from the blood cell samples was performed with the Qiagen DNeasy Blood Extraction Kit. The junction shows trimming of 7 bases on V and 4 bases on J, plus 13 bases between the germline ends. CDR1 MNHEY and CDR2 SVGAGI are derived from the germline V gene. Counted from cysteine to phenylalanine, this CDR3 has 13 amino acids. Only the CDR3 part of the read is kept: 39 bases, read in frame from the first base.

Libraries were constructed by the immunoSEQ multiplex PCR assay. For the multiplex PCR, a mixture combining 60 forward primers for TCR Vbeta segments and 13 reverse primers for TCR Jbeta segments was used. Amplification of the CDR3 region of rearranged TCR beta genes was performed with a multiplex PCR assay on genomic DNA. The Illumina HiSeq System was used to sequence the amplified TCR beta libraries as 87-base-pair reads. From the authors' description of their analysis: Across the roughly 700 repertoires, a later analysis counted 75 million to 90 million unique TCR beta chains, around 11 million of which were shared by at least two donors. Raw reads were error-corrected and collapsed into unique sequences by a nearest-neighbor algorithm in which closely related sequences were merged to remove PCR and sequencing errors. V, D and J gene segments were assigned by aligning CDR3 sequences to IMGT reference sequences. Each retained sequence needed at least a six-nucleotide match to both a V gene segment and a J gene segment. Rearrangements were classified as productive when the CDR3 lacked stop codons and remained in frame with V and J, and all other rearrangements were classified as non-productive. Following IMGT convention, CDR3 was defined as the stretch from the second conserved V-encoded cysteine up to the conserved J-encoded phenylalanine. In an earlier analysis of 550 to 650 of the donors, sequences lacking an unambiguous match to a single V gene segment were excluded. An earlier analysis of 587 of the donors called V segments functional above 56.7% productive rearrangements and segregating when the between-donor standard deviation exceeded 5%. A statistical classification framework was built to diagnose cytomegalovirus status from the catalog of TCR beta chain sequences. In a later analysis, TCR nucleotide sequences were compared against IMGT/GENE-DB human TR gene sequences so that V and J genes could be assigned. In a later analysis, CDR3 sequences and most-parsimonious VDJ recombination scenarios were assigned using the TCRdist pipeline. In a later analysis, each TCR beta chain was defined by its CDR3 amino acid sequence together with its V-gene family, and reads lacking a unique V-gene family were excluded. As a way to deal with suspected cross-contamination and a sequencing artifact, a later analysis dropped under 600 nucleotide sequences that were highly shared and had low generation probability. For each public chain, a later analysis derived a clonal expansion index from normalized ranks of inferred template counts within each repertoire. In a later analysis, generation probabilities were computed with a VDJ recombination model fitted to out-of-frame rearrangements, and the resulting probabilities were checked against IGoR. In a later analysis, TCR-TCR, TCR-HLA and TCR-CMV co-occurrence was scored with hypergeometric tests, and a repertoire-size bias correction was applied to TCR pairs. In a later analysis, false discovery rates were estimated by permuting HLA or CMV assignments 20 times. In a later analysis, co-occurring TCRs were grouped using DBSCAN, and TCRdist sequence similarity was added for clustering within HLA-allele-positive subsets. Co-occurrence clustering excluded repertoires with fewer than 30,000 or more than 120,000 public chains, plus five with anomalous nucleotide sharing. TCRdb holds this immuneACCESS table with in-frame rearrangements only. Some clones are missing; in checked studies, unresolved V genes explain under half, and the rest has no known cause. The V and J calls and clone size come from that table; D and trimming were worked out from the DNA. This sample is represented by some 150,000 clones; around 78% of them were singletons. The ten largest account for around 1.8% of the sample.

The data were taken from a study of cytomegalovirus exposure and HLA in healthy donors (dated by TCRdb to about 2017). Turning to the overall study: An earlier analysis of some 500 of the donors reported more than 250 Gb of sequence data and around 110 million unique TCR beta sequences from about 200 million T cells. Donor age, sex, ethnicity and CMV serostatus were collected together with the repertoire data. A later analysis re-analyzed previously published TCR beta repertoires from about 600 donors and added high-resolution HLA genotyping to study TCR occurrence patterns. Class I and class II HLA loci were covered by the typing at four-digit resolution. An earlier analysis of several hundred of the donors applied high-throughput TCR beta sequencing to assess whether each TCR beta V gene segment acted as functional or pseudogenic. On average, roughly 250,000 unique TCR beta nucleotide sequences were sequenced per donor among 300 to 500 genotyped donors of the cohort, with about 19% of those sequences being non-productive. Typing coverage differed by locus: A, B, C, DRB1 and DQB1 were typed in about 629-630 donors, DQA1 in about 510, DPA1 in over 600, and DPB1 in just under 490. Roughly five DR-DQ haplotypes were handled as single units for association and clustering, since linkage in the cohort was strong. Every repertoire in the discovery cohort had been generated on one and the same sequencing platform. Rather than using new phenotypic data, the later analysis identified candidate immune exposures from TCR beta sequences and from how often those sequences occurred across donors. In a later genetic analysis, genome-wide SNP genotypes for about three fifths of the 666 donors were used, and that subset was treated as a discovery cohort. Using immunosequencing, the study profiled T cell repertoires from 550 to 750 subjects and related those repertoires to cytomegalovirus serostatus. High-throughput TCR immunosequencing, statistical association of individual TCRs with disease status, and machine learning were combined to predict cytomegalovirus infection status. Among the roughly 400 genotyped donors, around 79% belonged to the genetic ancestry cluster associated with self-reported Caucasian donors. The study was designed to test whether signatures of past pathogen exposure could be identified by cataloging public T cell receptors. About 330 gigabases of sequencing data and around 80 million unique TCR sequences made up an early release that covered several hundred HLA-typed donors. A separate validation cohort of 100 to 150 different subjects was used in addition to the approximately 700-subject first cohort.

The investigation overall reported the following: A cluster of highly shared sequence variants was judged likely to represent a technical artifact of the sequencing pipeline. In vitro tests confirmed that a few of the cytomegalovirus-associated TCR beta chains recognize cytomegalovirus antigens. In a later analysis, TCR association rates were found to vary across HLA loci, with the most associated TCRs seen for DRB1 alleles and the fewest for HLA-C alleles. In a later analysis, HLA-associated TCR beta chains were found to be more clonally expanded and to have lower generation probabilities than equally common non-associated chains. In a later analysis, several top co-occurrence clusters were reported to appear linked to parvovirus B19, influenza, CMV and Epstein-Barr virus. In a later genetic analysis, fewer N-insertions in productive TCRs were reported among donors in an Asian-associated ancestry cluster than the roughly 710-donor mean. Specific HLA alleles were associated with over 15,000 TCR beta sequences at a false discovery rate of 0.05 in a later analysis. The authors suggested that the approach could potentially be extended to other disease states and immunological phenotypes. In both the original and validation cohorts, the classifier was reported to diagnose cytomegalovirus status with high specificity and sensitivity. In a later analysis, most CMV-associated TCR beta chains were found to appear HLA-restricted, with HLA associations seemingly driven largely by CMV exposure. In an earlier analysis of around 600 of the donors, most TCR beta V segments appeared in productive rearrangements about 87% or about 30% of the time, broadly matching IMGT annotations. Sequencing depth was assumed to be roughly uniform across donors in the presence/absence analyses, though that assumption may not hold. Because counts were too low, fewer than 20 rarely observed V segments, including chromosome 9 orphons, were excluded from the earlier analysis of under 650 of the donors. Strong co-occurrence of HLA alleles, especially DR and DQ, made assigning TCR associations to individual alleles difficult. V-gene and J-gene trimming of TCR beta chains was associated with a missense DCLRE1C variant in a later genetic analysis, and the association was replicated in an independent cohort. In this cohort, only TCR beta chains were sequenced, and detectable features were limited by the absence of alpha or paired-chain data. While some public TCRs were present in many individuals, most TCR sequences turned up only very rarely across donors. Correlated functional status among segregating V segments might reflect linkage disequilibrium, but an unknown experimental factor could not be ruled out. A further reported finding was that TCR beta sequences accurately predicted the HLA-A and HLA-B alleles for most subjects in the first cohort. The study gave a list of under 200 TCR beta chains associated with cytomegalovirus. For the cohort, immune exposure information was limited to CMV serostatus. Some IMGT-functional V segments, including TRBV6-2 and TRBV6-3, could not be told apart with the 87-base-pair reads, so those segments were excluded. HLA typing was unavailable for some donors at each locus, so association tests used only the typed subset.

The sequence came from a female donor in good health and CMV-seropositive. The sequencing sample was made of PBMCs. The sequence joins TRBV6-5 to TRBJ1-1; the D gene is perhaps TRBD1, from 5 matching bases. The DNA sequence is given as TGTGCCAGCATTAAGGCAGGGCTCACTGAAGCTTTCTTT. Its translation is CASIKAGLTEAFF.